Ten or more counts support the clone carrying this TCR beta chain. The antigen remains unidentified. This sample is part of a study of molecular identifiers for immune sequencing clone quantification. The wider study: For replicates, RNA isolated from roughly 21,000 or 96,000 naive CD8 cells was divided into five portions, of which four were sequenced.

Study observations and caveats: Reportedly, one cell's Jurkat TCR RNA was detected within 1,100,000 naive CD8 cells.

CDR3 length: 16 residues. V was pared by 5 bases and J by 0 bases, with 9 bases of the junction left unmatched. Germline V gene lookup returns CDR1 LNHDA and CDR2 SQIVND (reference sequence). Sorting recovered naive CD8 T cells on a CD8+CD4-CCR7+CD45RA+ profile. MiXCR was run by TCRdb on the PCR reads, yielding one entry per CDR3 protein. The data contain fewer than 45,000 distinct CDR3 sequences, around 18% of them singletons. This chain connects TRBV19 to TRBJ1-2, with 7 bases matching TRBD1. Sequenced: naive CD8+ T cells from blood, with Jurkat cell RNA spiked in. Subset defined: FACS-sorted CD8+CD4-CCR7+CD45RA+ naive T cells. The TCR was taken from a human donor in good health. Some libraries in this study had Jurkat cell RNA spiked in. The CDR3 DNA sequence: TGTGCCAGTAGTTTTGAAGACAGGGCCCCTAACTATGGCTACACCTTC. It specifies CASSFEDRAPNYGYTF.